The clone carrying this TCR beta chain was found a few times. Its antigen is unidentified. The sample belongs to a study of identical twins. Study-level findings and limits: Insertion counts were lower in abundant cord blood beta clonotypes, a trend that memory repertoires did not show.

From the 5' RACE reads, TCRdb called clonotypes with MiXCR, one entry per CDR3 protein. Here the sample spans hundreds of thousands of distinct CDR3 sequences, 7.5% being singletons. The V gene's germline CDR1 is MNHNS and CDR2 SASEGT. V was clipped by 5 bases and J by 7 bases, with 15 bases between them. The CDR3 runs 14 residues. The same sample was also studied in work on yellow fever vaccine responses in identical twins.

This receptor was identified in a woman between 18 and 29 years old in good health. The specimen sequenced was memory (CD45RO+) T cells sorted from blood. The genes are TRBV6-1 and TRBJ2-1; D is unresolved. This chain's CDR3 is CASSRTSVRNEQFF. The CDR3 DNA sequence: TGTGCCAGCAGTCGGACGTCGGTGAGGAATGAGCAGTTCTTC.